This entry is about one T cell receptor (beta chain). The antigen it binds to is not known. Base qualities are not provided; no much larger clone lies one nucleotide away. Trimming at the junction amounts to 3 bases on V and 7 bases on J, and the germline ends lie 16 bases apart. The germline V gene sets CDR1 to SGHAT and CDR2 to FQNNGV. Including cysteine and phenylalanine, the CDR3 has 14 amino acids. The CDR3 DNA has 42 bases and is translated from base 1. Libraries were constructed by the immunoSEQ multiplex PCR assay. TCRdb stores this immuneACCESS table with in-frame sequences only. Part of the clones is absent; in the studies checked, under half of the shortfall reflects unresolved V genes, and no reason is known for the rest. The sample table holds under 200,000 clones, of which 96% were seen once. Just over 1% of the sample is in the top ten clones. These data come from a study of control samples from healthy donors and cancer patients (dated by TCRdb to the early 2020s).

The sequence joins TRBV11-2 to TRBJ2-7; there is no confident call for the D gene. This TCR derives from a woman in her twenties or thirties in good health. The sequenced sample was blood. For the CDR3, the sequence is CASSLIQNWREQYF. In nucleotides, the sequence is TGTGCCAGCAGCTTGATACAGAACTGGCGGGAGCAGTACTTC.